The clone carrying this T cell receptor beta chain was observed once. The germline gene is not matched at one end of the junction; a read error may be the cause. This CDR3 is built from 14 residues. From germline, CDR1 is MNHNS and CDR2 SASEGT. This sample was taken from a study of CD4 and CD8 cells across lung adenocarcinoma regions. TCRdb fed the PCR reads into MiXCR, producing one record per CDR3 protein. The sample consists of about 19,000 distinct CDR3 sequences, 50% of them appearing once. The material sequenced was CD8+ T cells from the margin of a lung tumor. The chain has TRBV6-1 and TRBJ2-5; D is unresolved. This TCR was recovered from a male donor with lung adenocarcinoma. The CD4 and CD8 labels of this study may be unreliable. CDR3 region: CASRVGGGQETQYF. The CDR3 bases are TGTGCGAGCAGAGTGGGCGGTGGGCAAGAGACGCAGTACTTC.